These T cell receptor beta chains were read from a single sample in a study of blood T cell repertoires in COVID-19. Data came from immunoSEQ multiplex PCR; TCRdb stores just in-frame clones and leaves some out. This sample has approximately 360,000 clones, with around 89% found just once. The specimen was PBMCs or T cells enriched from blood (not recorded which). These TCRs come from a woman aged 25-40 years with acute COVID-19. Both conserved end residues are part of each CDR3. The D gene is left open where the match is weak. Clone size is stated in some rows and not others, as once, few, many or a class when expanded.

DNA	CDR3	V	D	J	size
TGCGCCAGCAGGCCGACAGGAGATCCCTACAATGAGCAGTTCTTC	CASRPTGDPYNEQFF	TRBV5-1	NA	TRBJ2-1	NA
TGTGCCAGCAGCCCTCGACTGGAGACCCCTTCACCCCTCCACTTT	CASSPRLETPSPLHF	TRBV9	NA	TRBJ1-6	once
TGTGCCAGCAGTTACTCGAAGCGGGGGGGAGGAGATACGCAGTATTTT	CASSYSKRGGGDTQYF	TRBV6-2/TRBV6-3	TRBD2	TRBJ2-3	NA
TGTGCCAGCAGCTTGGACAGGGGCGCTGAAGCTTTCTTT	CASSLDRGAEAFF	TRBV27	TRBD1	TRBJ1-1	NA
TGTGCCAGCAGTGAAAGGACAGCCTTTAATGAAAAACTGTTTTTT	CASSERTAFNEKLFF	TRBV2	NA	TRBJ1-4	NA
TGTGCCAGCAGCGGATCCAGGGATATCGGAAATGAAAAACTGTTTTTT	CASSGSRDIGNEKLFF	TRBV9	NA	TRBJ1-4	NA
TGTGCCTGGAGTGTTCTTGGGGAGCTGTTTTTT	CAWSVLGELFF	TRBV30	NA	TRBJ2-2	NA
TGTGCCAGCAGCGTTGAGGGAGGGGGAAGACCGAACACCGGGGAGCTGTTTTTT	CASSVEGGGRPNTGELFF	TRBV9	NA	TRBJ2-2	few
TGTGCCAGCAATGGACAGATGAGTCACTACGAGCAGTACTTC	CASNGQMSHYEQYF	TRBV2	NA	TRBJ2-7	few
TGTGCCAGCAGTGAAGGTGGGGCCAGGACTGAAGCTTTCTTT	CASSEGGARTEAFF	TRBV2	NA	TRBJ1-1	NA
TGTGCCAGCTCAGGCCGTAGGACAGGATACGAGCAGTACTTC	CASSGRRTGYEQYF	TRBV18	TRBD1	TRBJ2-7	NA
TGTGCCACCAGTGATTTGCCCACCGGACAGAACGAAGAGACCCAGTACTTC	CATSDLPTGQNEETQYF	TRBV24-1	NA	TRBJ2-5	few
TGTGCCAGCAGTTACTCGCGGGGCAGCACCGGGGAGCTGTTTTTT	CASSYSRGSTGELFF	TRBV6-5	NA	TRBJ2-2	NA
TGTGCCAGTAGTATGGGGGGGGATTACAATGAGCAGTTCTTC	CASSMGGDYNEQFF	TRBV19	TRBD2	TRBJ2-1	few
TGCAGTGCCGCCCGGGGTGAAGCTTTCTTT	CSAARGEAFF	TRBV20-1	NA	TRBJ1-1	NA
TGTGCCACCTCAACGCCGGGACAGGGAGGAGAGACCCAGTACTTC	CATSTPGQGGETQYF	TRBV24-1	TRBD1	TRBJ2-5	NA
TGTGCCAGCTGCCCAGGGCATACCTATGGCTACACCTTC	CASCPGHTYGYTF	TRBV6-5	NA	TRBJ1-2	NA
TGTGCCAGCAGTTTAACAGGGGCAAATTCACCCCTCCACTTT	CASSLTGANSPLHF	TRBV7-9	TRBD1	TRBJ1-6	NA
TGTGCCAGCAGTGTGGGGGCGACCGGTGAAAAACTGTTTTTT	CASSVGATGEKLFF	TRBV2	NA	TRBJ1-4	NA
TGCGCCAGCAGCCTCAAGATAGGGACAGGGGCGATTTGGTACGAGCAGTACTTC	CASSLKIGTGAIWYEQYF	TRBV4-1	TRBD1	TRBJ2-7	few
TGTGCCAGCAGCCGATTAGCGTACGGTGAGCAGTTCTTC	CASSRLAYGEQFF	TRBV3-1/TRBV3-2	NA	TRBJ2-1	NA
TGCGCCAGCAGCTTGGAGGGGCGGACCGGGGAGCTGTTTTTT	CASSLEGRTGELFF	TRBV5-1	NA	TRBJ2-2	NA
TGTGCCACCAGTGATGGAGGTAGTAGTCAGCCCCAGCATTTT	CATSDGGSSQPQHF	TRBV24-1	NA	TRBJ1-5	NA
TGTGCCAGCAGTGACCGGGGGGCCTGGGAGACCCAGTACTTC	CASSDRGAWETQYF	TRBV25-1	NA	TRBJ2-5	NA
TGTGCCAGCAGCCCAGGGACCTACGAGCAGTACTTC	CASSPGTYEQYF	TRBV3-1/TRBV3-2	NA	TRBJ2-7	NA
TGCGCCAGCAGCTACGACAGGGGAGGTGAAGCTTTCTTT	CASSYDRGGEAFF	TRBV5-1	TRBD1	TRBJ1-1	NA
TGTGCCAGCAGCTTAACTCGGCGGAGCTCCTACAATGAGCAGTTCTTC	CASSLTRRSSYNEQFF	TRBV7-8	NA	TRBJ2-1	NA
TGTGCCATCAGTGACCCGGGACAGGGGTCCTACGAGCAGTACTTC	CAISDPGQGSYEQYF	TRBV10-3	TRBD1	TRBJ2-7	NA
TGTGCCAGCAGTGACAGGGGAGTCACTGAAGCTTTCTTT	CASSDRGVTEAFF	TRBV2	NA	TRBJ1-1	NA
TGTGCCAGCAGCTCATCTGGTTCAGGGACTCACAATGAGCAGTTCTTC	CASSSSGSGTHNEQFF	TRBV14	NA	TRBJ2-1	NA
TGTGCCAGCAGCTTAGATCGCACGGGCAGGGGGAATGGCTACACCTTC	CASSLDRTGRGNGYTF	TRBV11-2	TRBD1	TRBJ1-2	once
TGCAGCGTCCGACACTACAATGAGCAGTTCTTC	CSVRHYNEQFF	TRBV29-1	NA	TRBJ2-1	once
TGTGCCAGCAGCAAATTGATAGCGGGTATCACAGATACGCAGTATTTT	CASSKLIAGITDTQYF	TRBV19	TRBD2	TRBJ2-3	NA
TGTGCCAGCTCACCATTGGCAGGAAACTCTGGAAACACCATATATTTT	CASSPLAGNSGNTIYF	TRBV18	NA	TRBJ1-3	NA
TGTGCCAGCAGCCGGAGAGGTCAGGGGTGGGGCAATCAGCCCCAGCATTTT	CASSRRGQGWGNQPQHF	TRBV13	NA	TRBJ1-5	NA
TGTGCCTGGAGTGCGAAGGGGGTTTATGGCTACACCTTC	CAWSAKGVYGYTF	TRBV30	NA	TRBJ1-2	NA
TGTGCCAGCAGCCTCGGTAGCGGGGCCACCTTCAATGAGCAGTTCTTC	CASSLGSGATFNEQFF	TRBV7-2	TRBD2	TRBJ2-1	once
TGTGCCAGCAGTCTCCAACGGGGGGCGTTTCAGCCCCAGCATTTT	CASSLQRGAFQPQHF	TRBV7-2	NA	TRBJ1-5	once
TGTGCCAGTAGTACAGACACTCATCAGCCCCAGCATTTT	CASSTDTHQPQHF	TRBV19	NA	TRBJ1-5	NA
TGTGCCAGCAGAGACCCACTAGCGGGGGTGAACGAGCAGTACTTC	CASRDPLAGVNEQYF	TRBV7-8	TRBD2	TRBJ2-7	NA
TGTGCCAGCAGTTATGGAGGACAGGGGGGGAACACTGAAGCTTTCTTT	CASSYGGQGGNTEAFF	TRBV6-6	TRBD1	TRBJ1-1	NA
TGTGCCAGCAGGTCGAGGGGACACCAGCCCCAGCATTTT	CASRSRGHQPQHF	TRBV2	NA	TRBJ1-5	NA
TGTGCCAGCAGCTTTGGAGGAGCACGAGGCGAGCAGTACTTC	CASSFGGARGEQYF	TRBV5-6	NA	TRBJ2-7	NA
TGTGCCAGCAGTTTAGGACAGGGCTATCAGCCCCAGCATTTT	CASSLGQGYQPQHF	TRBV27	TRBD1	TRBJ1-5	NA
TGTGCCAGCTCAGCGGACAGGGGGCGAGAAAAACTGTTTTTT	CASSADRGREKLFF	TRBV18	TRBD1	TRBJ1-4	NA
TGTGCCAGCAGCTTAGGGGGGTATCAGACTGAAGCTTTCTTT	CASSLGGYQTEAFF	TRBV7-3	NA	TRBJ1-1	NA
TGTGCCAGCAGCGACAGGCAGCGGGGCCTCACAGATACGCAGTATTTT	CASSDRQRGLTDTQYF	TRBV6-2/TRBV6-3	NA	TRBJ2-3	NA
TGTGCCAGCAGCCAAGATGGCCGGGGATCGGGTGGCTACACCTTC	CASSQDGRGSGGYTF	TRBV3-1/TRBV3-2	NA	TRBJ1-2	NA
TGCGCCAGCAGCTTTGCACAGGGCTCTGGAAACACCATATATTTT	CASSFAQGSGNTIYF	TRBV5-1	NA	TRBJ1-3	few
TGTGCCAGCAGCTTAATCGAGGGGGCTGAAAACACCATATATTTT	CASSLIEGAENTIYF	TRBV7-6	TRBD1	TRBJ1-3	NA
TGTGCCAGTAGTATCCGGGGAGTCACTGAAGCTTTCTTT	CASSIRGVTEAFF	TRBV19	NA	TRBJ1-1	NA